This T cell receptor beta chain was profiled in a study of T cells in Graves' hyperthyroidism and ophthalmopathy. Looking at the study overall: Blood was drawn when the patient was first diagnosed and still untreated.

This clonotype was found many times. Exclusion of patients followed from uncontrolled infection, other autoimmune disease, pregnancy or lactation. The V gene's germline CDR1 is SGHNT and CDR2 YENEEA. The CDR3 contains 14 residues. Trimming took off 5 bases at V and 1 base at J, with 11 bases between the two ends. Amplified TCR beta CDR3 regions derived from RNA transcripts. The HTBI primer set drove a first-round RT-PCR of the TCR CDR3. One entry per CDR3 protein results from TCRdb running MiXCR on the multiplex PCR reads. The sample has over 300,000 distinct CDR3 sequences; 14% are singletons. Sample: blood. This receptor was identified in a woman in her sixties with Graves' hyperthyroidism. V and J are TRBV11-3 and TRBJ1-2; a weak D match, TRBD1 (6 bases). The CDR3 bases are TGTGCCAGCAGCGGACAGTCCCTTAACTATGGCTACACCTTC. Protein: CASSGQSLNYGYTF.